This TCR delta chain was observed in a study of gamma-delta T cells after stem cell transplantation. TCRdb re-called the RT-PCR reads via CATT. The data contain some 1,900 delta-chain clones, 18% of them singletons. Germline-derived CDR1 and CDR2 are GEAIGNYY and EKD. This CDR3 contains 22 residues. Worth noting for this clone: A read error is likely here: a far larger clone is one base away. Other DNA sequences in this sample translate to the same CDR3.

The chain joins TRDV2 to TRDJ3; TRDD3 matches at 7 bases. The origin of this receptor is a human donor. It is not recorded whose cells these are; they may come from a transplant donor. Sequencing used gamma-delta T cells. The chain's CDR3 is CACDRLSPEGGGAPWDTRQMFF. The CDR3 nucleotides are TGTGCCTGTGACCGACTCTCCCCAGAAGGTGGGGGAGCCCCCTGGGACACCCGCCAGATGTTTTTC.